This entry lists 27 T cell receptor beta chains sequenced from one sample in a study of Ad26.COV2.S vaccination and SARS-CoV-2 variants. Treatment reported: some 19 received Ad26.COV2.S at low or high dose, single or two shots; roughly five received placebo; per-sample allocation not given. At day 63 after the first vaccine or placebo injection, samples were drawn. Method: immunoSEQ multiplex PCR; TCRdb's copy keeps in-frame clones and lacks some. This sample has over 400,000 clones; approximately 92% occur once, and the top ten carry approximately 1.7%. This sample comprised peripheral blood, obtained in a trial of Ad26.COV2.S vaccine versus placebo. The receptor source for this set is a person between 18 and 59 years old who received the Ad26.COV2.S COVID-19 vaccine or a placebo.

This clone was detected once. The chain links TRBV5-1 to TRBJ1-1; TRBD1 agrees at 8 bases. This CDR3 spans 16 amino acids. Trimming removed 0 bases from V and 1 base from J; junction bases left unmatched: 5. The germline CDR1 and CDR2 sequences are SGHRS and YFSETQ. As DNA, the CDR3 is TGCGCCAGCAGCTTGGGGACCGGGACAGGGAACACTGAAGCTTTCTTT. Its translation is CASSLGTGTGNTEAFF.

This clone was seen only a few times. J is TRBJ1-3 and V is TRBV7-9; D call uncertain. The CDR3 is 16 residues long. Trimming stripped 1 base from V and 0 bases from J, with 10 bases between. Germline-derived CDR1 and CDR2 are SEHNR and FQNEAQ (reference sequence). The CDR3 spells CASSLEQLHSGNTIYF. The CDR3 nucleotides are TGTGCCAGCAGCTTAGAACAGCTACACTCTGGAAACACCATATATTTT. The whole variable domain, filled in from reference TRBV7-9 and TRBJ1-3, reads DTGVSQNPRHKITKRGQNVTFRCDPISEHNRLYWYRQTLGQGPEFLTYFQNEAQLEKSRLLSDRFSAERPKGSFSTLEIQRTEQGDSAMYLCASSLEQLHSGNTIYFGEGSWLTVV.

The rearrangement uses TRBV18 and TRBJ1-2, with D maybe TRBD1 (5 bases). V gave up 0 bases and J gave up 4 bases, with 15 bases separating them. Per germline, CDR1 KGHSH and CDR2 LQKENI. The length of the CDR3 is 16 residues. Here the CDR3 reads CASSPPDMGVLYGYTF. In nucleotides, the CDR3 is TGTGCCAGCTCACCACCGGATATGGGGGTTCTCTATGGCTACACCTTC.

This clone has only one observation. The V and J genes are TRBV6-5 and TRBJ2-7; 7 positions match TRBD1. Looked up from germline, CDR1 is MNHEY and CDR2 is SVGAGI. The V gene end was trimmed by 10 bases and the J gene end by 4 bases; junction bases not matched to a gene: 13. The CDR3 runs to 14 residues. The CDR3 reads CATNPGTDRYEQYF. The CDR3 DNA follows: TGTGCCACCAACCCCGGGACAGATAGATACGAGCAGTACTTC.

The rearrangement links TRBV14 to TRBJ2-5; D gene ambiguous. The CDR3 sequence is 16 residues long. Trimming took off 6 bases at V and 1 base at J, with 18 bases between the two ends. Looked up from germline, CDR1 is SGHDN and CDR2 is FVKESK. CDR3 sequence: CASSLVRGLPQETQYF. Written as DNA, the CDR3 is TGTGCCAGCAGTCTAGTAAGAGGTCTCCCCCAAGAGACCCAGTACTTC.

CDR3 amino acids: CATSMGQGEVQPQHF. DNA of the CDR3: TGTGCCACTAGCATGGGCCAGGGGGAGGTTCAGCCCCAGCATTTT. The chain couples TRBV27 to TRBJ1-5; 7 bases line up with TRBD1. The trim removed 10 bases at V and 6 bases at J, leaving 15 bases unmatched. This CDR3 comprises 15 residues. Germline V gives CDR1 MNHEY, CDR2 SMNVEV (reference sequence).

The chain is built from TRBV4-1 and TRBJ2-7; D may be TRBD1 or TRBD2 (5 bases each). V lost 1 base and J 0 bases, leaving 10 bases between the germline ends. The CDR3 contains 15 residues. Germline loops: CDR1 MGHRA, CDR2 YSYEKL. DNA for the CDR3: TGCGCCAGCAGCCAAGGGGGGTTTAGCTCCTACGAGCAGTACTTC. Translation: CASSQGGFSSYEQYF.

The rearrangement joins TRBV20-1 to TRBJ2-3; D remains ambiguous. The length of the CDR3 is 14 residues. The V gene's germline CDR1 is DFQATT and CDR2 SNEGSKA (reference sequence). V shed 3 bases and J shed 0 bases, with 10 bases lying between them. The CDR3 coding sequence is TGCAGTGCTAGTATCTCCCCTAGCACAGATACGCAGTATTTT. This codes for CSASISPSTDTQYF.

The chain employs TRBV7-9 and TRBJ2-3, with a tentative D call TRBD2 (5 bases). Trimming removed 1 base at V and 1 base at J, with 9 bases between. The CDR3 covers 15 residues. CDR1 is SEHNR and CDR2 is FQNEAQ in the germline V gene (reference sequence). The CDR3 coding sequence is TGTGCCAGCAGCTTAGTTACTAGTGGCACAGATACGCAGTATTTT. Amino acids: CASSLVTSGTDTQYF. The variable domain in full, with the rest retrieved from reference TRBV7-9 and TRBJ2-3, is DTGVSQNPRHKITKRGQNVTFRCDPISEHNRLYWYRQTLGQGPEFLTYFQNEAQLEKSRLLSDRFSAERPKGSFSTLEIQRTEQGDSAMYLCASSLVTSGTDTQYFGPGTRLTVL.

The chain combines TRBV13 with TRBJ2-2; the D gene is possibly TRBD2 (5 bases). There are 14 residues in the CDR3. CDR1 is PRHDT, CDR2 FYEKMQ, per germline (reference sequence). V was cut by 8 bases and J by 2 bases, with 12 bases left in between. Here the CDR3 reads CASSRRENTGELFF. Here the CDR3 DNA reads TGTGCCAGCTCTCGCCGGGAAAACACCGGGGAGCTGTTTTTT.

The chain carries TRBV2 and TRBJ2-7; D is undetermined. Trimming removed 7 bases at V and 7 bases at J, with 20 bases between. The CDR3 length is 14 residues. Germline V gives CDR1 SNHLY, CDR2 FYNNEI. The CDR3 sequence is CASTLGHLSGEQYF. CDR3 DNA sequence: TGTGCCAGCACCCTGGGTCACCTCTCTGGGGAGCAGTACTTC.

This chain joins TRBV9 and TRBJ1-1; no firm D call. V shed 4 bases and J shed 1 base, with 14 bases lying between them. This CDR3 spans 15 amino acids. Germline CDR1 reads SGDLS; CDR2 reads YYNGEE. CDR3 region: CASSPRLQENTEAFF. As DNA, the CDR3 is TGTGCCAGCAGCCCTAGGTTGCAGGAGAACACTGAAGCTTTCTTT.

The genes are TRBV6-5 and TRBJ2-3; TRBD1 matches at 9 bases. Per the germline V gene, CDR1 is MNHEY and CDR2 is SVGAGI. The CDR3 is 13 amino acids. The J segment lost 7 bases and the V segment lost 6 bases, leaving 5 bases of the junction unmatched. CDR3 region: CASRNTGGNTQYF. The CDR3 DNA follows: TGTGCCAGCAGGAATACAGGGGGCAATACGCAGTATTTT.

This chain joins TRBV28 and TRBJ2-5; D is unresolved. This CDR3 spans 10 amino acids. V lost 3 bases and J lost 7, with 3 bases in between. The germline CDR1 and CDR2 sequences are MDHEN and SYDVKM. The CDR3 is CASSFRTQYF. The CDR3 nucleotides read TGTGCCAGCAGTTTTCGGACCCAGTACTTC.

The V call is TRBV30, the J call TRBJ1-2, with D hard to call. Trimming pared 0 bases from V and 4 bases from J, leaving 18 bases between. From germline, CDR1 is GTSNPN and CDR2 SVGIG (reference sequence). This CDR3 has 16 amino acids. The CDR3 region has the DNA TGTGCCTGGAGTGTACCCCCTAAAGACACGGCCTATGGCTACACCTTC. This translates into CAWSVPPKDTAYGYTF.

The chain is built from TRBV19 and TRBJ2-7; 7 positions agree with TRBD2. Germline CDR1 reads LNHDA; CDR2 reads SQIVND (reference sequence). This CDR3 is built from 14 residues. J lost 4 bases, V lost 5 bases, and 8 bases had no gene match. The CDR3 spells CASSPGPAGYEQYF. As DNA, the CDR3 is TGTGCCAGTAGTCCGGGGCCAGCGGGATACGAGCAGTACTTC.

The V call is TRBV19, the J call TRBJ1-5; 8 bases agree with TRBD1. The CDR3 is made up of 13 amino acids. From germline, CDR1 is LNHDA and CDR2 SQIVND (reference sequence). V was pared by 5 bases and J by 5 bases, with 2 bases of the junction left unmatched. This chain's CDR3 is CASSQQGDQPQHF. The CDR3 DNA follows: TGTGCCAGTAGTCAACAGGGGGATCAGCCCCAGCATTTT. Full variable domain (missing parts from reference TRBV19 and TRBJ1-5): DGGITQSPKYLFRKEGQNVTLSCEQNLNHDAMYWYRQDPGQGLRLIYYSQIVNDFQKGDIAEGYSVSREKKESFPLTVTSAQKNPTAFYLCASSQQGDQPQHFGDGTRLSIL.

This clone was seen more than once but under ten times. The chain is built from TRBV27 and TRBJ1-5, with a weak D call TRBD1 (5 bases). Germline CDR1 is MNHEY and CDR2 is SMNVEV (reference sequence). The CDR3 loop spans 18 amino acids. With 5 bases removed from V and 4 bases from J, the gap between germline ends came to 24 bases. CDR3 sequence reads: CASSPWSPSSGKNQPQHF. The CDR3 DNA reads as TGTGCCAGCAGTCCCTGGTCCCCCTCATCAGGGAAAAATCAGCCCCAGCATTTT.

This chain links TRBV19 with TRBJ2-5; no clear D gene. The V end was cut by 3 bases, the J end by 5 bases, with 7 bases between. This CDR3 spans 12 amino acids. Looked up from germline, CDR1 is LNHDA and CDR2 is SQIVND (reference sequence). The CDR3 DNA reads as TGTGCCAGTAGTATTATAGGGGAGACCCAGTACTTC. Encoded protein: CASSIIGETQYF.

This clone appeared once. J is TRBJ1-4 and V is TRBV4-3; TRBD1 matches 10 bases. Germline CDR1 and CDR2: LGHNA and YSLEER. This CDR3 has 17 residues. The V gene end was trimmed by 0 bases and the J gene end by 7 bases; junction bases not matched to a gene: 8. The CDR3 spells CASSQEVRGTGVEKLFF. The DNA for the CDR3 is TGCGCCAGCAGCCAAGAAGTTCGAGGGACAGGGGTTGAAAAACTGTTTTTT.

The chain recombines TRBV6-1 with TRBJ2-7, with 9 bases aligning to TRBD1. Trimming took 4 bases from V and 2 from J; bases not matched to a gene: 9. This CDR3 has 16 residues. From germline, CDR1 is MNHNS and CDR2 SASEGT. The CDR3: CASSASVGTGTYEQYF. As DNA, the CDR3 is TGTGCCAGCAGTGCGTCCGTTGGGACAGGGACCTACGAGCAGTACTTC.

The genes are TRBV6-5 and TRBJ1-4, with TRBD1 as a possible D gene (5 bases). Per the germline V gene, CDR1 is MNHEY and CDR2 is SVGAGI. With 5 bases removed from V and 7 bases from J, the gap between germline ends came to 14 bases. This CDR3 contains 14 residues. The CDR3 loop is CASSPQGRVEKLFF. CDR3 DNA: TGTGCCAGCAGTCCTCAGGGTAGAGTTGAAAAACTGTTTTTT.

The DNA of the CDR3 is TGTGCCAGCTCACCAGATACTAACTATGGCTACACCTTC. It is translated as CASSPDTNYGYTF. This rearrangement joins TRBV18 to TRBJ1-2; D is unclear. Trimming cost V 2 bases and J 0 bases, with 4 bases left between them. The CDR3 is made up of 13 amino acids. Germline CDR1 is KGHSH and CDR2 is LQKENI.

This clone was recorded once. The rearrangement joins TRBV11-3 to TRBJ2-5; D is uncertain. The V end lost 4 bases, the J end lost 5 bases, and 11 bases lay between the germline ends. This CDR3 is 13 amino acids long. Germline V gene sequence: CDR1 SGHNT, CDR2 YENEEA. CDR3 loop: CASSYTTLETQYF. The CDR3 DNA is TGTGCCAGCAGCTACACAACGCTGGAGACCCAGTACTTC.

CDR3 sequence (DNA): TGTGCCAGCAGTTTATGGTGGGACAGGGGGCTAGTGAACTCCTACGAGCAGTACTTC. Translated, it gives CASSLWWDRGLVNSYEQYF. This sequence joins TRBV27 and TRBJ2-7; 12 positions match TRBD1. V was clipped by 1 base and J by 0 bases; unmatched bases: 10. The CDR3 has 19 residues. Germline V gene lookup returns CDR1 MNHEY and CDR2 SMNVEV (reference sequence).

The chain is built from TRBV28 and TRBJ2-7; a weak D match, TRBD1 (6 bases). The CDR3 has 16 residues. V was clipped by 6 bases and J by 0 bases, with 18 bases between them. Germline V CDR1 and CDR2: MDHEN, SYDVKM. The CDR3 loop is CASSDRRDKSSYEQYF. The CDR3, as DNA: TGTGCCAGCAGCGATAGACGGGACAAGAGCTCCTACGAGCAGTACTTC.

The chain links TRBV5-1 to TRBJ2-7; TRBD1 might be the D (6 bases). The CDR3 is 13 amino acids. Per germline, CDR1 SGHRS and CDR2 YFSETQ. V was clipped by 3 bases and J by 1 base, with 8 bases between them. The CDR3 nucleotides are TGCGCCAGCAGCTACGGACAGTCCTACGAGCAGTACTTC. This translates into CASSYGQSYEQYF. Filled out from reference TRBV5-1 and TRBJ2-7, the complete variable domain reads KAGVTQTPRYLIKTRGQQVTLSCSPISGHRSVSWYQQTPGQGLQFLFEYFSETQRNKGNFPGRFSGRQFSNSRSEMNVSTLELGDSALYLCASSYGQSYEQYFGPGTRLTVT.